This T cell receptor (beta chain) is from a study of shared clonotypes between healthy human individuals. There are 11 residues in the CDR3. Trimming removed 5 bases at V and 8 bases at J, with 7 bases between. Germline CDR1 reads SGHVS; CDR2 reads FNYEAQ. The healthy adult donors were HIV-negative and reported no recent acute infections or vaccinations. Every contributor of samples was a Caucasian grown-up residing in Nashville, Tennessee. This was a deep-level run. Several immunoSEQ plates held equal portions of the genomic DNA taken from each subset. Sequenced by immunoSEQ multiplex PCR; TCRdb stores in-frame clones only, minus some. Of about 480,000 clones in the sample, 60% to 85% are singletons; the top ten hold approximately 12%.

This clonotype was obtained from a woman aged 40-49 years in good health. Some clones in this sample may be carry-over from other donors' samples. Source material: PBMCs. This chain uses TRBV7-6 with TRBJ2-1; the D is unclear. This CDR3 reads CASSLSDEQFF. The CDR3 nucleotides are TGTGCCAGCAGCCTTTCGGATGAGCAGTTCTTC.